A selection of T cell receptor beta chains follows, all from one sample in a study of human T cells and chemical hapten exposure. TCRdb ran MiXCR on the RACE reads and lists one entry per CDR3 protein. Of approximately 88,000 distinct CDR3 sequences listed, roughly 13% are singletons. The specimen was whole blood, collected in connection with sensitization to the hapten diphenylcyclopropenone (DPC). These receptors all stem from a woman aged 45-65 years with alopecia areata. Some clones in this sample may be carry-over from other donors' samples. Each CDR3 is given with its conserved first and last residue. A D gene is named only where the DNA matches it firmly. Clone size appears in some rows only: once, few, many, or a class for an expanded clone.

>15|TRBV6-5|many|-|TRBJ2-5
CASSYSSRGTETQYF
TGTGCCAGCAGTTACTCGAGTCGAGGGACAGAGACCCAGTACTTC
>15|TRBV29-1|many|TRBD1|TRBJ1-2
CSASPTGAIGYGYTF
TGCAGCGCCTCTCCGACAGGGGCAATAGGCTATGGCTACACCTTC
>17|TRBV10-1|few|-|TRBJ2-4
CASTSPGAPIAKNIQYF
TGCGCCAGCACCTCCCCAGGGGCACCCATAGCCAAAAACATTCAGTACTTC
>13|TRBV30|few|-|TRBJ1-1
CAWSVQVRTEAFF
TGTGCCTGGAGTGTACAGGTGAGGACTGAAGCTTTCTTT
>14|TRBV15|-|TRBD1|TRBJ2-7
CATSEGGELREQYF
TGTGCCACCAGCGAAGGGGGCGAACTGCGCGAGCAGTACTTC
>13|TRBV5-1|-|TRBD1|TRBJ1-1
CASSEGANTEAFF
TGCGCCAGCAGTGAGGGGGCGAACACTGAAGCTTTCTTT
>14|TRBV20-1|many|TRBD2|TRBJ2-1
CSAGLVGSYNEQFF
TGCAGTGCAGGACTAGTTGGGTCCTACAATGAGCAGTTCTTC
>13|TRBV20-1|many|-|TRBJ1-3
CSAWTGGGNTIYF
TGCAGTGCATGGACCGGTGGAGGAAACACCATATATTTT
>16|TRBV5-5|-|-|TRBJ2-3
CASSSNPSASTDTQYF
TGTGCCAGCAGCTCCAATCCCTCAGCTAGCACAGATACGCAGTATTTT
>14|TRBV18|few|-|TRBJ1-3
CASSPRNREDTIYF
TGTGCCAGCTCACCGAGGAACAGGGAGGACACCATATATTTT
>16|TRBV5-4|many|-|TRBJ1-6
CASSLVGTDVGSPLHF
TGTGCCAGCAGCTTGGTTGGGACCGACGTCGGGTCACCCCTCCACTTT
>12|TRBV10-3|-|-|TRBJ2-7
CAISESHYEQYF
TGTGCCATCAGTGAGTCCCACTACGAGCAGTACTTC
>14|TRBV5-6|-|-|TRBJ2-7
CASSPLAQNYEQYF
TGTGCCAGCAGTCCACTAGCCCAGAACTACGAGCAGTACTTC
>13|TRBV3-1|many|-|TRBJ2-1
CASSQDLNGQLFF
TGTGCCAGCAGCCAAGATCTTAATGGCCAACTGTTCTTC
>15|TRBV2|many|-|TRBJ2-4
CASSAGGVAKNIQYF
TGTGCCAGCAGTGCGGGCGGCGTAGCCAAAAACATTCAGTACTTC
>14|TRBV12-3/TRBV12-4|many|TRBD1|TRBJ1-5
CASSRQGGGQPQHF
TGTGCCAGCAGCCGACAGGGGGGAGGACAGCCCCAGCATTTT
>19|TRBV7-2|few|-|TRBJ2-6
CASSFKLGQSSSGANVLTF
TGTGCCAGCAGCTTTAAGCTTGGGCAAAGTAGCTCTGGGGCCAACGTCCTGACTTTC
>13|TRBV11-1|-|-|TRBJ1-2
CASSLTQNYGYTF
TGTGCCAGCAGCTTAACCCAGAACTATGGCTACACCTTC
>14|TRBV10-2|few|-|TRBJ1-1
CASRANRENTEAFF
TGCGCCAGCAGGGCGAACAGGGAGAACACTGAAGCTTTCTTT
>12|TRBV15|many|-|TRBJ1-1
CATSSGGTEAFF
TGTGCCACCAGCAGTGGGGGCACTGAAGCTTTCTTT
>15|TRBV20-1|-|-|TRBJ2-7
CSAEPGTTSLYEQYF
TGCAGTGCCGAGCCAGGGACGACCTCCCTCTACGAGCAGTACTTC
>18|TRBV4-1|many|-|TRBJ2-2
CASSQAGGAGPLEGELFF
TGCGCCAGCAGCCAAGCAGGAGGGGCCGGGCCTCTGGAGGGGGAGCTGTTTTTT
>14|TRBV7-9|few|-|TRBJ2-7
CASSLFTGPYEQYF
TGTGCCAGCAGCTTATTTACGGGACCCTACGAGCAGTACTTC
>14|TRBV11-2|few|-|TRBJ2-2
CASSHSSTAGELFF
TGTGCCAGCAGCCATTCCAGTACGGCCGGGGAGCTGTTTTTT
>14|TRBV5-4|many|-|TRBJ1-1
CASSLGVGNTEAFF
TGTGCCAGCAGCTTGGGGGTGGGGAACACTGAAGCTTTCTTT
>15|TRBV9|many|TRBD2|TRBJ2-1
CASSATSGRANEQFF
TGTGCCAGCAGCGCAACTAGCGGGAGGGCGAATGAGCAGTTCTTC
>17|TRBV27|many|TRBD2|TRBJ2-1
CASSLSSGRAERNEQFF
TGTGCCAGCAGTTTATCCAGCGGGAGGGCCGAAAGGAATGAGCAGTTCTTC
>13|TRBV2|many|-|TRBJ1-2
CASRTGSSGGYTF
TGTGCCAGCAGAACCGGGAGCTCGGGCGGCTACACCTTC
>15|TRBV5-1|many|-|TRBJ2-1
CASSLLGGSYNEQFF
TGCGCCAGCAGCTTGTTAGGAGGATCCTACAATGAGCAGTTCTTC
>12|TRBV10-3|-|-|TRBJ2-1
CATGPGDTEQFF
TGTGCCACGGGGCCCGGTGATACTGAGCAGTTCTTC
>13|TRBV7-2|few|-|TRBJ1-5
CASPWGSNQPQHF
TGTGCCAGTCCATGGGGTAGCAATCAGCCCCAGCATTTT
>13|TRBV2|-|-|TRBJ2-7
CASRDPAAYEQYF
TGTGCCAGCAGAGATCCAGCGGCCTACGAGCAGTACTTC
>11|TRBV5-1|-|-|TRBJ2-5
CASSLTETQYF
TGCGCCAGCAGCTTGACGGAGACCCAGTACTTC
>13|TRBV4-1|few|-|TRBJ1-5
CASSLSLNQPQHF
TGCGCCAGCAGCCTTTCCCTGAATCAGCCCCAGCATTTT
>15|TRBV18|-|TRBD1|TRBJ2-3
CASSPQGQGTDTQYF
TGTGCCAGCTCACCACAGGGACAGGGCACAGATACGCAGTATTTT
>13|TRBV5-1|-|-|TRBJ2-5
CASSSGAQETQYF
TGCGCCAGCAGTTCCGGGGCCCAAGAGACCCAGTACTTC
>16|TRBV30|few|-|TRBJ1-1
CAWSGAGAGLNTEAFF
TGTGCCTGGAGTGGGGCGGGCGCTGGGCTGAACACTGAAGCTTTCTTT
>13|TRBV30|-|-|TRBJ2-2
CAWRDFYTGELFF
TGTGCCTGGAGAGACTTCTACACCGGGGAGCTGTTTTTT
>13|TRBV27|few|TRBD1|TRBJ2-3
CASRIQGANTQYF
TGTGCCAGCAGAATCCAGGGGGCAAATACGCAGTATTTT
>15|TRBV18|-|TRBD1|TRBJ2-3
CASSPSGTGMDTQYF
TGTGCCAGCTCACCTTCCGGGACAGGGATGGATACGCAGTATTTT
>13|TRBV6-2/TRBV6-3|-|-|TRBJ1-1
CASSGGTPRRAFF
TGTGCCAGCAGTGGCGGGACTCCACGAAGGGCTTTCTTT
>12|TRBV6-5|-|-|TRBJ1-3
CASRASANTIYF
TGTGCCAGCAGGGCATCAGCAAACACCATATATTTT